This T cell receptor (beta chain) was obtained from a study of blood T cell repertoires in COVID-19. For the study at large: Spain, Italy and the United States supplied samples that represented acute and convalescent COVID-19. PBMCs, B-cell-depleted T cells, or T cells were the source of the cDNA or gDNA that made up the material.

The CDR3 is made up of 13 amino acids. In germline, CDR1 is SNHLY, CDR2 FYNNEI. V gave up 6 bases and J gave up 3 bases, with 11 bases separating them. Some clones are missing from TCRdb's copy, which holds only in-frame ones; the method was immunoSEQ multiplex PCR. Of approximately 440,000 clones detected, approximately 90% appear once; the ten largest clones hold 10% to 15%. The TCR originated in a woman aged 45-65 years with COVID-19, enrolled during active disease. This sequence joins TRBV2 and TRBJ1-1; no clear D gene. What was sequenced was peripheral blood. Written as DNA, the CDR3 is TGTGCCAGCAGGGGCGACACGGACACTGAAGCTTTCTTT. Residues: CASRGDTDTEAFF.